These 26 T cell receptor beta chains came from one sample sequenced in a study of T cell responses to AZD1222 COVID-19 vaccine. The protocol was immunoSEQ multiplex PCR, while the TCRdb copy is restricted to in-frame clones and leaves out a portion. The profile shows more than 90,000 clones, 87% of them singletons. The starting material was peripheral blood, obtained 28 days after the second AZD1222 dose. The receptors shown here come from an adult who received the AZD1222 COVID-19 vaccine.

Only a few counts were recorded for this clone. The chain carries TRBV6-6 and TRBJ2-1; 8 nucleotides agree with TRBD1. The ends lost 6 bases at V and 3 bases at J; junction bases unmatched: 7. This CDR3 comprises 15 residues. Germline assignment: CDR1 MNHNY and CDR2 SVGAGI (reference sequence). CDR3 residues: CASRDPGQDYNEQFF. In nucleotides, the CDR3 is TGTGCCAGCAGGGATCCGGGACAGGACTACAATGAGCAGTTCTTC.

The V and J genes are TRBV2 and TRBJ2-4; D ambiguous. This CDR3 has 15 residues. Germline assignment: CDR1 SNHLY and CDR2 FYNNEI. Trimming took off 4 bases at V and 0 bases at J, with 10 bases between the two ends. The CDR3, as DNA: TGTGCCAGCAGTGTCCTCCAGCTAGCCAAAAACATTCAGTACTTC. Its protein product is CASSVLQLAKNIQYF.

The chain combines TRBV19 with TRBJ2-7; TRBD1 or TRBD2 may be the D gene (5 bases each). Germline V gene data show CDR1 as LNHDA and CDR2 as SQIVND (reference sequence). V lost 4 bases, J lost 7 bases, and 17 bases lay in between. The CDR3 is made up of 14 amino acids. The CDR3 reads CASSSKPGTGEQYF. The DNA for the CDR3 is TGTGCCAGTAGTAGCAAACCGGGGACGGGGGAGCAGTACTTC.

V gene TRBV15 combines with J gene TRBJ1-2; 9 nucleotides agree with TRBD1. Germline V gene sequence: CDR1 LNHNV, CDR2 YYDKDF (reference sequence). The CDR3 contains 18 residues. Trimming cost V 5 bases and J 8 bases; bases outside gene matches: 21. The CDR3 here is CATSGVLGTGNPRLGYTF. The CDR3 region has the DNA TGTGCCACCAGCGGGGTCCTTGGGACAGGGAATCCTCGTCTCGGCTACACCTTC.

The chain has TRBV4-1 and TRBJ2-7; 7 nucleotides match TRBD1. The CDR3 runs 15 residues. Looked up from germline, CDR1 is MGHRA and CDR2 is YSYEKL. The ends lost 6 bases at V and 2 bases at J; junction bases unmatched: 10. The DNA for the CDR3 is TGCGCCAGCAGTACGGACAGGAGAGGGACCTACGAGCAGTACTTC. Its protein product is CASSTDRRGTYEQYF.

The V gene is TRBV19, the J gene TRBJ2-1, with D perhaps matching TRBD2 (5 bases). V gave up 3 bases and J gave up 7 bases, with 13 bases separating them. The CDR3 runs 14 residues. The germline CDR1 and CDR2 sequences are LNHDA and SQIVND (reference sequence). CDR3 DNA sequence: TGTGCCAGTAGTATTACGGGGTCTAGAAATGAGCAGTTCTTC. Its protein is CASSITGSRNEQFF.

This clone has a single count. The chain carries TRBV12-3 or TRBV12-4 and TRBJ2-7; D not resolved. The V end was cut by 6 bases, the J end by 7 bases, with 16 bases between. The CDR3 consists of 13 residues. The CDR3 DNA reads TGTGCCAGCAGACCGGGTAGAAGGTGGGAGCAGTACTTC. Protein product: CASRPGRRWEQYF.

This chain joins TRBV20-1 and TRBJ2-5, with TRBD2 matching 10 bases. The CDR3 is 17 residues long. Germline CDR1 is DFQATT and CDR2 is SNEGSKA (reference sequence). V shed 3 bases and J 5 bases; nucleotides not matched to a gene: 15. In DNA, the CDR3 is TGCAGTGCTAGTATCCCACTAAGCGGGAGGGCCGGGGAGACCCAGTACTTC. This encodes CSASIPLSGRAGETQYF.

This clone appeared a single time. The chain employs TRBV5-1 and TRBJ1-1; a possible D gene is TRBD1 (5 bases). Germline assignment: CDR1 SGHRS and CDR2 YFSETQ. V was shortened by 0 bases and J by 0 bases, with 6 bases between the two germline ends. The CDR3 runs 14 residues. In DNA form, the CDR3 reads TGCGCCAGCAGCTTGGGACAGATGAACACTGAAGCTTTCTTT. It codes for CASSLGQMNTEAFF.

The chain employs TRBV30 and TRBJ1-5; D remains unclear. The germline V and J ends were trimmed by 3 bases and 0 bases, with 6 bases remaining between them. The CDR3 is 13 residues long. The germline gives CDR1 GTSNPN, CDR2 SVGIG (reference sequence). The DNA of the CDR3 is TGTGCCTGGAGCAGCGGTAGCAATCAGCCCCAGCATTTT. Translation gives CAWSSGSNQPQHF. The complete variable domain, with remaining parts taken from reference TRBV30 and TRBJ1-5, reads SQTIHQWPATLVQPVGSPLSLECTVEGTSNPNLYWYRQAAGRGLQLLFYSVGIGQISSEVPQNLSASRPQDRQFILSSKKLLLSDSGFYLCAWSSGSNQPQHFGDGTRLSIL.

This chain connects TRBV6-6 to TRBJ2-6; D might be TRBD1 (6 bases). CDR1 is MNHNY and CDR2 is SVGAGI in the germline V gene (reference sequence). Trimming took off 5 bases at V and 4 bases at J, with 18 bases between the two ends. The CDR3 loop spans 17 amino acids. This CDR3 reads CASSPLGAGQGANVLTF. The CDR3 DNA reads TGTGCCAGCAGTCCCTTGGGGGCTGGCCAGGGGGCCAACGTCCTGACTTTC.

This sequence joins TRBV7-9 and TRBJ1-3; 9 bases are shared with TRBD1. Germline loops: CDR1 SEHNR, CDR2 FQNEAQ (reference sequence). The CDR3 loop spans 16 amino acids. V shed 3 bases, J shed 1 base, and the junction held 4 bases outside the gene matches. The CDR3 protein is CASSFRGTGSGNTIYF. The CDR3 region has the DNA TGTGCCAGCAGCTTTCGGGGGACAGGGTCTGGAAACACCATATATTTT.

V gene TRBV5-1 combines with J gene TRBJ2-7; 8 nucleotides agree with TRBD1. The CDR3 contains 14 residues. Germline trimming cut 0 bases from V and 9 bases from J; bases unmatched to any gene: 8. Per the germline V gene, CDR1 is SGHRS and CDR2 is YFSETQ. The CDR3: CASSLGDRSSRQYF. DNA for the CDR3: TGCGCCAGCAGCTTGGGGGACAGGTCTTCGAGGCAGTACTTC.

The chain is built from TRBV5-4 and TRBJ1-1; D remains unclear. The germline V gene has CDR1 SGHNT and CDR2 YYREEE (reference sequence). V was pared by 4 bases and J by 2 bases, with 6 bases between. CDR3 size: 12 residues. For the CDR3, the DNA is TGTGCCAGCAGCCTGTACAACACTGAAGCTTTCTTT. Encoded protein: CASSLYNTEAFF.

The rearrangement uses TRBV7-3 and TRBJ2-1; D is perhaps TRBD1 or TRBD2 (6 bases each). CDR3 length equals 14 residues. Trimming shortened V by 2 bases and J by 5 bases, and 10 bases separated the two germline ends. Germline CDR1 is SGHTA and CDR2 is FQGTGA. CDR3 DNA sequence: TGTGCCAGCAGCTTAGGGGGGCTCGACAATGAGCAGTTCTTC. This translates into CASSLGGLDNEQFF.

J is TRBJ2-2 and V is TRBV9; tentatively, D is TRBD2 (6 bases). This CDR3 has 13 residues. CDR1 is SGDLS, CDR2 YYNGEE, per germline. Trimming took 6 bases from V and 1 from J, leaving 7 bases between them. CDR3 sequence: CASNGGNTGELFF. The CDR3 DNA reads TGTGCCAGCAACGGGGGGAACACCGGGGAGCTGTTTTTT.

The chain uses TRBV27 and TRBJ2-1; TRBD2 aligns across 11 bases. This CDR3 is 15 amino acids long. The germline V gene encodes CDR1 MNHEY and CDR2 SMNVEV (reference sequence). The J segment lost 4 bases and the V segment lost 5 bases, leaving 4 bases of the junction unmatched. The CDR3 bases are TGTGCCAGCAGTATTAGCGGGGGGGCTTACAATGAGCAGTTCTTC. Protein product: CASSISGGAYNEQFF.

This chain uses TRBV27 with TRBJ1-5; a possible D gene is TRBD1 (5 bases). V lost 1 base, J lost 0 bases, and 7 bases lay in between. Germline loops: CDR1 MNHEY, CDR2 SMNVEV (reference sequence). The CDR3 loop spans 15 amino acids. The CDR3 protein is CASSLWGGSNQPQHF. CDR3 coding DNA: TGTGCCAGCAGTTTATGGGGGGGTAGCAATCAGCCCCAGCATTTT.

The chain employs TRBV4-3 and TRBJ2-7; D call uncertain. Per germline, CDR1 LGHNA and CDR2 YSLEER. The V and J ends lost 0 bases and 7 bases respectively, with 10 bases between them. The CDR3 extends over 13 amino acids. The CDR3 DNA follows: TGCGCCAGCAGCCAAGAGGGAATCGGGGAGCAGTACTTC. Translating it yields CASSQEGIGEQYF.

J is TRBJ1-3 and V is TRBV7-9; D is uncertain. The CDR3 totals 16 residues. CDR1 is SEHNR and CDR2 is FQNEAQ in the germline V gene (reference sequence). V was trimmed by 3 bases and J by 4 bases, leaving 16 bases between them. For the CDR3, the DNA is TGTGCCAGCAGCTTCGGACTGCAGACTAACGGAAACACCATATATTTT. Protein: CASSFGLQTNGNTIYF.

The chain recombines TRBV5-1 with TRBJ2-3; D gene ambiguous. The CDR3 consists of 13 residues. Looked up from germline, CDR1 is SGHRS and CDR2 is YFSETQ. With 3 bases removed from V and 7 bases from J, the gap between germline ends came to 12 bases. CDR3 in DNA: TGCGCCAGCAGCTCACTATCCAGGAATACGCAGTATTTT. Translation: CASSSLSRNTQYF. Drawing the rest from reference TRBV5-1 and TRBJ2-3, the complete variable domain is KAGVTQTPRYLIKTRGQQVTLSCSPISGHRSVSWYQQTPGQGLQFLFEYFSETQRNKGNFPGRFSGRQFSNSRSEMNVSTLELGDSALYLCASSSLSRNTQYFGPGTRLTVL.

This clone has just one count. V gene TRBV2 combines with J gene TRBJ2-1; D might be TRBD1 (5 bases). Germline V gene sequence: CDR1 SNHLY, CDR2 FYNNEI. Trimming stripped 2 bases from V and 4 bases from J, with 9 bases between. The CDR3 runs 14 residues. The DNA of the CDR3 is TGTGCCAGCAGTGAAACGACAGTTTACAATGAGCAGTTCTTC. Translating gives CASSETTVYNEQFF.

This clone has a handful of counts. The chain uses TRBV27 and TRBJ2-3, with D tentatively TRBD2 (6 bases). This CDR3 has 15 amino acids. The germline V and J ends were trimmed by 4 bases and 2 bases, with 13 bases remaining between them. Germline V gene data show CDR1 as MNHEY and CDR2 as SMNVEV (reference sequence). The CDR3 reads CASSSPSGVTDTQYF. CDR3 sequence (DNA): TGTGCCAGCAGTTCACCCTCGGGGGTCACAGATACGCAGTATTTT.

J is TRBJ2-2 and V is TRBV10-3; 8 bases fit TRBD2. V lost 5 bases to trimming and J lost 7 bases; unmatched junction nucleotides: 9. Per germline, CDR1 ENHRY and CDR2 SYGVKD. This CDR3 comprises 15 residues. In DNA, the CDR3 is TGTGCCATCAGTTTAGGGCTAGCGGGCATCGGGGAGCTGTTTTTT. It specifies CAISLGLAGIGELFF.

J is TRBJ1-1 and V is TRBV27; D remains unclear. This CDR3 has 14 amino acids. Trimming cost V 6 bases and J 1 base, with 12 bases left between them. Germline values: CDR1 MNHEY, CDR2 SMNVEV (reference sequence). The CDR3 nucleotides are TGTGCCAGCAGAACTCTTATTAGGAACACTGAAGCTTTCTTT. This translates into CASRTLIRNTEAFF.

This chain connects TRBV3-1 (or the pseudogene TRBV3-2) to TRBJ1-1; a weak D match, TRBD1 (5 bases). Germline-derived CDR1 and CDR2 are LGHDT and YNNKEL (reference sequence). The CDR3 extends over 14 amino acids. V lost 5 bases and J 0 bases, leaving 10 bases between the germline ends. Here the CDR3 DNA reads TGTGCCAGCAGCTCCGGGACCGTGAACACTGAAGCTTTCTTT. Protein product: CASSSGTVNTEAFF.